This T cell receptor (beta chain) comes out of a study of blood T cells in healthy people across ages (dated by TCRdb to between 2015 and 2016). About the full investigation: Template switching captured roughly one uniquely barcoded TCR beta cDNA molecule per two T cells in model experiments. The study measured age-related changes in TCR beta repertoire diversity using deep sequencing normalized with unique cDNA molecular identifiers. Two additional independent replicas of 1 million unique cDNA reads from the same blood draw were analyzed for two donors (one aged 18 to 30 and one aged 80 or older). The donors were divided into four age groups: young (average roughly 17 years), middle-aged (about 39), aged (approximately 62) and long-lived (about 90). Study-wide conclusions, independent of this receptor: The percentage of naive T cells measured by flow cytometry correlated strongly with observed TCR beta diversity. Donor CMV infection status was unknown, potentially confounding age-related changes in expanded clonotypes. Compared with the aged group, more naive CD4+ T cells, fewer expanded clones and increased TCR diversity were shown by the long-lived group, suggesting age selection. Total diversity estimates from one million sequenced T cells were considered lower bounds and underestimates. Because profiling used bulk unsorted PBMCs, naive and antigen-experienced compartments could not be compared conclusively. As age increased, observed TCR beta diversity per million T cells dropped in a roughly linear way, and a significant reduction was already evident by age 40.

From a lookup of the germline V gene, CDR1 and CDR2 are ENHRY and SYGVKD. The cysteine opens and the phenylalanine closes a CDR3 of 19 amino acids. The kept DNA is CDR3 alone, 57 bases in frame from the first base. V trim: 0 bases; J trim: 15 bases; unmatched bases: 21. Note on this clonotype: Its specific antigen is unknown. No base quality information exists; no much larger clone differs at one position.

The donors were roughly 39 Caucasian individuals from Russia, aged 6 to 90 years, who were systemically healthy. Around 9.8 milliliters of peripheral blood were collected from each donor into EDTA-treated Vacutainer tubes. Ficoll-Paque density-gradient centrifugation was used to isolate PBMCs, with at least 6.5 million per sample. Trizol reagent was used to extract total RNA from PBMCs, with at least 5.5 micrograms per sample. For every donor, flow cytometry on a PBMC aliquot measured the percentage of naive CD45RAhigh/CD27high T cells. The library was made by 5' RACE. Sequencing used an Illumina HiSeq 2500. A second about 6 to 11 cycle PCR used a sample-barcoded 5' primer and a J-beta primer mix. A template-switch 5' adaptor carrying 12 random nucleotides introduced a unique molecular identifier onto each TCR beta cDNA molecule. Each sample yielded at least 3 million CDR3-containing paired-end reads. First-strand cDNA synthesis was performed from all RNA using the Mint cDNA synthesis kit, with priming by a TRBC-specific oligonucleotide. Following uracil-DNA glycosylase treatment, a first 18-cycle PCR with universal primers M1SS and BC2_uni_R was performed on all cDNA. The published analysis was carried out like this. Each sample was normalized by randomly selecting 1 million high-quality reads, each carrying a distinct molecular identifier. Reads with shared molecular identifiers were discarded instead of being binned into consensus sequences. MiTCR, with a Q25 quality threshold and the strictest error-elimination algorithm, was used for CDR3 identification, clonotype clustering and error correction. A nonparametric unseen species model using Euler transformation provided a lower-bound estimate of total TCR beta diversity. The public reads were quality trimmed at Q25 with fastp and then assembled into clones with MiXCR by TCRdb, keeping productive beta chains. For every CDR3 protein sequence, its rows merge into one entry that carries the most common genes and DNA. These V and J calls rely on TCRdb rather than the paper's analysis. The sample contains some 890,000 distinct CDR3 sequences, just under 30% of them found a single time. Roughly a tenth of the sample lies in the top ten.

A further study also used this sample, focusing on T cells of mothers and their children. Per that second paper: Donors were nine systemically healthy Caucasian individuals: three mothers and their six children. cDNA synthesis used all of the extracted RNA, with 1.5 ug of RNA in each 15 ul reaction. In the second PCR, the M1S primer introduced both the sample barcodes and 2-4 random nucleotides. More than 9 million TCR beta CDR3 reads were obtained from each mother, and about 3 million reads were obtained from each child. Thymic selection similarly shapes TCR recombination output in related and unrelated pairs, with minor effect from inherited differences. Normalized repertoire overlap was always slightly but never significantly higher in related than unrelated mother-child pairs. With a sensitivity of about 100 clones per million clonotypes, no persistent microchimeric T cell clones were detected. The study used deep NGS to compare TCR beta repertoires of mothers and children, seeking features distinguishing related mother-child pairs from unrelated individuals. The mean age was approximately 41 +/- 4 years for the mothers and approximately 11 +/- 4 years for the children. After adapter ligation with NEBNext reagents, the libraries were sequenced on Illumina HiSeq 2000 with 100+100 nt paired-end reads. To prevent cross-contamination, the mother and child libraries were prepared a month apart and were sequenced in separate runs. Each donor had between roughly 500,000 and 2,100,000 distinct TCR beta clonotypes identified. Naive TCR beta clonotypes were estimated from low-frequency clonotypes matched to each donor's FACS-determined naive share, without sorting.

The sequenced sample was blood. The rearrangement combines TRBV10-3 with TRBJ2-6; 9 bases in the junction line up with TRBD1. This clonotype originated in a woman aged 40 to 55 in good health. The base sequence is TGTGCCATCAGTGAGTCGAATATGGGACAGGGTAGTCCGCCCAGCGGCCTGACTTTC. This yields the protein CAISESNMGQGSPPSGLTF.